This TCR beta chain was sequenced during a study of Tregs in tolerant kidney transplant recipients. Assay used: immunoSEQ multiplex PCR; TCRdb lists only in-frame clones, some missing. This sample yields tens of thousands of clones, of which roughly 84% are seen a single time; around 4.5% belongs to the top ten. Thawed PBMCs were FACS-sorted into unstimulated CD4+CD25+CD127- regulatory T cells, CD4+CD25- non-regulatory cells, CD4 and CD8 cells. General study results and limits: Activated donor B cell expansion appeared to reveal the most relevant donor-specific TCRbeta repertoire. Findings come from small patient numbers and require larger validation.

Note on this clone: Its antigen is not identified.

The germline gives CDR1 LGHNA, CDR2 YNFKEQ. Trimming stripped 5 bases from V and 4 bases from J, with 12 bases between. This CDR3 region has 13 residues. The sequenced sample consisted of CD4+ T cells from blood. The V and J genes are TRBV4-2 and TRBJ2-7; TRBD1 is a possible D gene (5 bases). This sequence was found in a human donor in good health. CDR3 loop: CASSSQGSYEQYF. CDR3 DNA sequence: TGTGCCAGCAGCTCCCAGGGATCGTACGAGCAGTACTTC.